This T cell receptor beta chain derives from a study of blood T cell repertoires in COVID-19. Whole-study context: Acute-phase and convalescent COVID-19 samples originated in the United States, Italy and Spain. T cells, B-cell-depleted T cells, or PBMCs provided the cDNA or gDNA that served as material.

The germline CDR1 and CDR2 sequences are LGHNA and YNFKEQ. The CDR3 totals 19 residues. The trim removed 1 base at V and 0 bases at J, leaving 9 bases unmatched. Authors' methods: Reference gene primer amplification gave estimated nucleated cell counts. Produced via immunoSEQ multiplex PCR; TCRdb's table is partial and in-frame only. V and J calls and clone size are given by that table; D and trimming were obtained from the DNA. The sample has 200,000 to 300,000 clones, around 86% seen once. Sequencing used peripheral blood. The rearrangement joins TRBV4-2 to TRBJ1-6; 7 nucleotides align to TRBD1. The clonotype comes from a woman aged 60-70 years with active or convalescent COVID-19. CDR3 residues: CASSQGFSPGGSYNSPLHF. In DNA, the CDR3 is TGTGCCAGCAGCCAAGGCTTTAGTCCAGGGGGCTCCTATAATTCACCCCTCCACTTT.